Following are 14 T cell receptor beta chains from one sample sequenced in a study of regulatory T cells in long-lasting Graves disease. Libraries of TCR beta came from iRepertoire HTBI primers plus Arm-PCR of CDR3 regions. TCRdb re-called the multiplex PCR reads through MiXCR, storing one row per CDR3 protein. Of 700,000 or so distinct CDR3 sequences listed, 30% were seen once; the top ten hold about 40%. Time point meaning: persistent/refractory GD, antithyroid drugs over 5 years with positive TRAb. RNA from PBMCs was the source of the TCR library. The sequences come from peripheral blood mononuclear cells (PBMCs), collected when the disease was refractory, from a patient treated with antithyroid drugs. The receptors stem from a female donor with Graves disease.

This clonotype was detected ten times or more. The chain uses TRBV27 and TRBJ2-7, with 7 nucleotides matching TRBD2. Germline CDR1 is MNHEY and CDR2 is SMNVEV (reference sequence). The CDR3 is 18 residues long. V lost 5 bases and J lost 6; bases outside the gene matches: 22. As DNA, the CDR3 is TGTGCCAGCAGTCCGATCCCCCTAACGGGCGGGAGTTTTTCCGAGCAGTACTTC. This gives the protein CASSPIPLTGGSFSEQYF.

The gene calls are TRBV7-2 and TRBJ1-5; the D gene is possibly TRBD1 (6 bases). In germline, CDR1 is SGHTA, CDR2 FQGNSA. The CDR3 totals 14 residues. V was clipped by 5 bases and J by 2 bases, with 10 bases between them. CDR3 DNA: TGTGCCAGCAGCCCATCAGGGGGCAATCAGCCCCAGCATTTT. Amino acids: CASSPSGGNQPQHF. Filled out from reference TRBV7-2 and TRBJ1-5, the complete variable domain reads GAGVSQSPSNKVTEKGKDVELRCDPISGHTALYWYRQSLGQGLEFLIYFQGNSAPDKSGLPSDRFSAERTGGSVSTLTIQRTQQEDSAVYLCASSPSGGNQPQHFGDGTRLSIL.

This clonotype was seen a few times. V gene TRBV3-1 combines with J gene TRBJ1-2; D is perhaps TRBD1 (5 bases). This CDR3 is 15 amino acids long. Trimming cost V 3 bases and J 5 bases, with 16 bases left between them. Looked up from germline, CDR1 is LGHDT and CDR2 is YNNKEL (reference sequence). The CDR3 sequence is CASSHLREVAYGYTF. The CDR3 DNA is TGTGCCAGCAGCCACCTCAGGGAGGTAGCTTATGGCTACACCTTC.

This clonotype has more than one count but fewer than ten. The rearrangement joins TRBV27 to TRBJ2-5; D gene ambiguous. Germline CDR1 reads MNHEY; CDR2 reads SMNVEV (reference sequence). There are 14 residues in the CDR3. With 2 bases removed from V and 1 base from J, the gap between germline ends came to 8 bases. CDR3 in DNA: TGTGCCAGCAGTTTACCGGGCCGCCAAGAGACCCAGTACTTC. It yields the protein CASSLPGRQETQYF.

This clonotype was observed a few times. The chain recombines TRBV3-1 with TRBJ1-2, with unresolved D. The CDR3 spans 14 residues. The germline CDR1 and CDR2 sequences are LGHDT and YNNKEL (reference sequence). V gave up 1 base and J gave up 4 bases, with 10 bases separating them. CDR3: CASSQVGPTYGYTF. The CDR3 coding sequence is TGTGCCAGCAGCCAAGTCGGACCGACCTATGGCTACACCTTC.

The chain joins TRBV12-3 or TRBV12-4 to TRBJ1-5; TRBD1 matches 9 bases. The CDR3 covers 14 residues. J gave up 5 bases and V 4 bases, and 3 bases lay outside the gene matches. In DNA, the CDR3 is TGTGCCAGCAGTTCGGGACAGGGACATCAGCCCCAGCATTTT. It specifies CASSSGQGHQPQHF.

This clonotype was seen only a few times. One junction end does not reproduce the germline sequence, and a read error may be involved. This chain links TRBV5-4 with TRBJ2-2, with no clear D. The CDR3 extends over 13 amino acids. CDR1 SGHNT and CDR2 YYREEE come from the germline V gene (reference sequence). CDR3 in amino acids: CASSLANPGELFF. The CDR3 DNA follows: TGTGCCAGCAGCTTGGCGAACCCCGGGGAGCTGTTTTTT. The variable domain in full, with the rest retrieved from reference TRBV5-4 and TRBJ2-2, is ETGVTQSPTHLIKTRGQQVTLRCSSQSGHNTVSWYQQALGQGPQFIFQYYREEENGRGNFPPRFSGLQFPNYSSELNVNALELDDSALYLCASSLANPGELFFGEGSRLTVL.

The table lists this clonotype with many counts. V and J are TRBV27 and TRBJ1-1; 8 bases align to TRBD1. CDR3 length equals 14 residues. V was clipped by 4 bases and J by 3 bases; unmatched bases: 4. Germline V gene sequence: CDR1 MNHEY, CDR2 SMNVEV (reference sequence). In nucleotides, the CDR3 is TGTGCCAGCAGTTATGACAGGGGTCACACTGAAGCTTTCTTT. Its protein product is CASSYDRGHTEAFF.

As for this clonotype: This may stem from a read error, because a much larger clone lies one nucleotide away. This chain links TRBV6-5 with TRBJ2-5; 7 positions agree with TRBD1. Germline loops: CDR1 MNHEY, CDR2 SVGAGI. There are 13 residues in the CDR3. CDR3 in amino acids: CVSSWDSEETQYF. CDR3 DNA: TGTGTCAGCAGTTGGGACAGCGAAGAGACCCAGTACTTC.

This chain joins TRBV6-2 or TRBV6-3 and TRBJ1-1; D may be TRBD1 (5 bases). Germline CDR1 MNHEY, CDR2 SVGEGT. This CDR3 spans 14 amino acids. V lost 5 bases and J 4 bases, leaving 14 bases between the germline ends. The CDR3 nucleotides are TGTGCCAGCAGTGCGGGGGTGGGAGGCACTGAAGCTTTCTTT. Encoded protein: CASSAGVGGTEAFF.

The gene calls are TRBV5-1 and TRBJ1-4, with D possibly matching TRBD1 (6 bases). Trimming shortened V by 5 bases and J by 0 bases, and 14 bases separated the two germline ends. The CDR3 consists of 16 residues. CDR1 is SGHRS, CDR2 YFSETQ, per germline. The chain's CDR3 is CASRTGTSATNEKLFF. The CDR3 DNA reads as TGCGCCAGCAGAACCGGGACATCAGCAACTAATGAAAAACTGTTTTTT.

This clonotype was picked up a small number of times. The V and J genes are TRBV5-1 and TRBJ2-7; 7 nucleotides align to TRBD1. This CDR3 region has 13 residues. J lost 2 bases, V lost 8 bases, and 7 bases had no gene match. Germline V CDR1 and CDR2: SGHRS, YFSETQ. The CDR3, as DNA: TGCGCCAGTAGGGACAGATCCGCCTACGAGCAGTACTTC. As protein: CASRDRSAYEQYF.

This chain links TRBV29-1 with TRBJ1-1; possible D gene TRBD1, 6 bases. V was trimmed by 2 bases and J by 6 bases, leaving 7 bases between them. Germline CDR1 SQVTM, CDR2 ANQGSEA. The CDR3 sequence is 11 residues long. CDR3 DNA: TGCAGCGTTGAATGGGGGCCTGAAGCTTTCTTT. This codes for CSVEWGPEAFF.

V is TRBV6-1 and J is TRBJ2-2; TRBD1 is a possible D gene (6 bases). The V gene lost 5 bases and the J gene lost 3 bases, with 13 bases spanning the gap. The CDR3 has 15 amino acids. Germline V gene sequence: CDR1 MNHNS, CDR2 SASEGT. The CDR3 coding sequence is TGTGCCAGCAGTCTGAAAAGACAGGACACCGGGGAGCTGTTTTTT. It yields the protein CASSLKRQDTGELFF.